The clone carrying this T cell receptor (beta chain) was counted once. This specimen belongs to a study of OX40 agonist ivuxolimab in advanced cancers. Study at large: The dose-escalation cohort was roughly 84% male, with a mean age of about 56 years, ranging roughly 20 to 80.

Data came from immunoSEQ multiplex PCR; TCRdb stores just in-frame clones and leaves some out. The data contain approximately 76,000 clones, 94% of them singletons. The CDR3 runs to 15 residues. Trimming removed 4 bases at V and 6 bases at J, with 17 bases between. Germline V CDR1 and CDR2: SGDLS, YYNGEE. Peripheral blood came from all dose cohorts at three timepoints. The clonotype was recovered from an adult with an advanced solid tumor such as melanoma, head and neck, liver or kidney cancer. The chain employs TRBV9 and TRBJ2-1; D perhaps matches TRBD2 (6 bases). Source: CD4+ or CD8+ T cells sorted from blood, taken in a trial of the OX40 agonist ivuxolimab. The DNA of the CDR3 is TGTGCCAGCAGCCCCTCGGGGGAGGTATCCAATGAGCAGTTCTTC. This gives the protein CASSPSGEVSNEQFF.